Shown below are 17 T cell receptor beta chains from a single sample sequenced in a study of monozygotic twins with inflammatory bowel disease. TCRdb reanalyzed the 5' RACE reads, giving one entry per CDR3 protein sequence and no DNA. This specimen shows some 450,000 distinct CDR3 sequences; the ten leading clones hold 2% to 3%. The specimen sequenced was blood. The receptors were sampled from a human donor with ulcerative colitis or Crohn's disease, or a healthy co-twin of an affected twin (not recorded which).

The V gene is TRBV29-1, the J gene TRBJ1-1; TCRdb proposes TRBD1, but this gene call is untestable without DNA. Looked up from germline, CDR1 is SQVTM and CDR2 is ANQGSEA. The CDR3 extends over 11 amino acids. The CDR3 loop is CSTGVNTEAFF.

The chain is built from TRBV30 and TRBJ2-5. CDR1 and CDR2 (germline): GTSNPN, SVGIG (reference sequence). The CDR3 runs to 12 residues. CDR3 sequence: CAWSVKSGTQYF. Based on the CDR3 plus reference TRBV30 and TRBJ2-5, the full variable domain is SQTIHQWPATLVQPVGSPLSLECTVEGTSNPNLYWYRQAAGRGLQLLFYSVGIGQISSEVPQNLSASRPQDRQFILSSKKLLLSDSGFYLCAWSVKSGTQYFGPGTRLLVL.

The chain carries TRBV27 and TRBJ2-2. Looked up from germline, CDR1 is MNHEY and CDR2 is SMNVEV (reference sequence). This CDR3 spans 15 amino acids. CDR3 loop: CASRRHGLNTGELFF.

The rearrangement uses TRBV18 and TRBJ2-2; lacking DNA, the TRBD1 call made by TCRdb goes unchecked. The germline gives CDR1 KGHSH, CDR2 LQKENI. The CDR3 length is 17 residues. CDR3 protein: CASSPGQGALNTGELFF.

The V call is TRBV7-9, the J call TRBJ2-5; the D gene TCRdb calls, TRBD1, cannot be checked with no DNA. The CDR3 covers 15 residues. Germline-derived CDR1 and CDR2 are SEHNR and FQNEAQ (reference sequence). The CDR3 spells CASSPGTTSQETQYF.

The V gene is TRBV20-1, the J gene TRBJ2-5; without DNA, the TCRdb call of TRBD2 cannot be checked. The germline gives CDR1 DFQATT, CDR2 SNEGSKA (reference sequence). CDR3 length: 12 amino acids. The CDR3 reads CSAGVIGETQYF.

This sequence joins TRBV29-1 and TRBJ1-2; the D call from TCRdb, TRBD1, cannot be confirmed without DNA. This CDR3 spans 15 amino acids. CDR1 and CDR2 from the germline V gene are SQVTM and ANQGSEA. The CDR3 loop reads CSVDRDRESTTGYTF.

This rearrangement joins TRBV9 to TRBJ1-6; TCRdb selects TRBD1, and the lack of DNA leaves this call unchecked. This CDR3 is built from 15 residues. Germline V gives CDR1 SGDLS, CDR2 YYNGEE. This CDR3 reads CASTRGTASNSPLHF.

CDR3 region: CASSFPTGGTEAFF. The chain joins TRBV7-2 to TRBJ1-1; with no DNA, the TCRdb D assignment of TRBD1 cannot be verified. From germline, CDR1 is SGHTA and CDR2 FQGNSA. This CDR3 spans 14 amino acids. The entire variable domain, with the rest obtained from reference TRBV7-2 and TRBJ1-1, is as follows: GAGVSQSPSNKVTEKGKDVELRCDPISGHTALYWYRQSLGQGLEFLIYFQGNSAPDKSGLPSDRFSAERTGGSVSTLTIQRTQQEDSAVYLCASSFPTGGTEAFFGQGTRLTVV.

This chain connects TRBV18 to TRBJ2-3; TCRdb proposes TRBD1, but this gene call is untestable without DNA. CDR3 length equals 15 residues. The germline gives CDR1 KGHSH, CDR2 LQKENI. The CDR3 sequence is CASSVRDRTYDTQYF.

The CDR3 sequence: CASSPRGGNTGELFF. The chain carries TRBV4-1 and TRBJ2-2; TCRdb proposes TRBD1, but this gene call is untestable without DNA. Germline V gene sequence: CDR1 MGHRA, CDR2 YSYEKL. The CDR3 totals 15 residues.

The chain recombines TRBV18 with TRBJ1-1. Germline values: CDR1 KGHSH, CDR2 LQKENI. This CDR3 has 14 amino acids. CDR3 amino acids: CASSPRGGGTEAFF.

The rearrangement links TRBV7-2 to TRBJ2-5. CDR1 and CDR2 (germline): SGHTA, FQGNSA. This CDR3 contains 12 residues. CDR3 sequence: CASSFGVETQYF.

V is TRBV5-1 and J is TRBJ1-6. The length of the CDR3 is 14 residues. Germline CDR1 is SGHRS and CDR2 is YFSETQ. This CDR3 reads CASSLVGLNSPLHF.

This rearrangement joins TRBV6-1 to TRBJ2-3; without DNA, the TCRdb call of TRBD1 cannot be checked. Germline V gene data show CDR1 as MNHNS and CDR2 as SASEGT. CDR3 length: 13 residues. The CDR3 loop is CASSREELDTQYF.

The genes are TRBV9 and TRBJ2-1; the D call of TRBD1 rests on TCRdb alone, since no DNA is present to check it. The CDR3 is made up of 16 amino acids. CDR1 and CDR2 (germline): SGDLS, YYNGEE. The CDR3: CASSSDTRVPHNEQFF.

V is TRBV5-8 and J is TRBJ1-1. The germline CDR1 and CDR2 sequences are SGHTS and YDEGEE. CDR3 size: 15 residues. This chain's CDR3 is CASSLDGRMNTEAFF.